This passage covers 2 T cell receptor beta chains from one sample sequenced in a study of molecular identifiers for immune sequencing clone quantification (dated by TCRdb to the late 2010s). The library was made by PCR. The sequencer was a NextSeq 500. Using fastp trimming at Q25 and MiXCR clonotype assembly, TCRdb reanalyzed the public sequencing data and kept in-frame beta chains. Rows matching on CDR3 protein sequence are summarized as one entry with the most common DNA and genes. The sample has nearly 650,000 distinct CDR3 sequences on record, about 25% of them singletons. The ten top clones hold 0.75% to 0.8% of the sample. Source material: naive CD8+ T cells from blood, with Jurkat cell RNA spiked in. In light of the paper, this sample's cell subset or site label describes: FACS-sorted CD8+CD4-CCR7+CD45RA+ naive T cells. The source of these receptors is a human donor in good health. Some libraries in this study had Jurkat cell RNA spiked in.

This chain joins TRBV15 and TRBJ2-2, with 8 bases that match TRBD1. Trimming took 6 bases from V and 5 from J; bases not matched to a gene: 8. This CDR3 comprises 15 residues. Germline lookup yields CDR1 LNHNV and CDR2 YYDKDF (reference sequence). The DNA for the CDR3 is TGTGCCACCAGAAAGGACAGGGCGGGAACCGGGGAGCTGTTTTTT. Residues: CATRKDRAGTGELFF.

Worth noting for this clonotype: The junction differs from germline at one of its ends, possibly a read error. The chain has TRBV9 and TRBJ2-5; 7 positions match TRBD1. CDR3 length: 14 amino acids. Germline V lookup: CDR1 SGDLS, CDR2 YYNGEE. The CDR3 bases are TGTGCCGGCAGCCCACGGGACAGCCAAGAGACCCAGTACTTC. Residues: CAGSPRDSQETQYF.